Presented here are 22 T cell receptor beta chains from one specimen sequenced in a study of T cell responses to AZD1222 COVID-19 vaccine. Clones were read by immunoSEQ multiplex PCR, and TCRdb kept only the in-frame ones, dropping some. The sample has fewer than 150,000 clones, about 90% seen once. The specimen was peripheral blood, collected on day 0 of AZD1222 vaccination. Every receptor here comes from an adult in good health.

The chain links TRBV6-2 or TRBV6-3 to TRBJ2-7; D may match TRBD1 or TRBD2 (5 bases each). The V end lost 2 bases, the J end lost 6 bases, and 14 bases lay between the germline ends. This CDR3 region has 14 residues. Per germline, CDR1 MNHEY and CDR2 SVGEGT. CDR3 protein: CASSYDEGTTEQYF. The CDR3 DNA reads TGTGCCAGCAGTTACGACGAGGGGACCACCGAGCAGTACTTC.

The J gene is TRBJ1-5, the V gene TRBV5-1; D not resolved. Deletions cut 1 base from V and 5 bases from J, with 10 bases between. This CDR3 region has 14 residues. Germline CDR1 SGHRS, CDR2 YFSETQ. CDR3 DNA: TGCGCCAGCAGCTTGAGTACCGGGGATCAGCCCCAGCATTTT. Translation: CASSLSTGDQPQHF. Based on the CDR3 plus reference TRBV5-1 and TRBJ1-5, the full variable domain is KAGVTQTPRYLIKTRGQQVTLSCSPISGHRSVSWYQQTPGQGLQFLFEYFSETQRNKGNFPGRFSGRQFSNSRSEMNVSTLELGDSALYLCASSLSTGDQPQHFGDGTRLSIL.

The chain combines TRBV10-1 with TRBJ2-1, with D maybe TRBD2 (6 bases). Germline lookup yields CDR1 WNHNN and CDR2 SYGVQD (reference sequence). This CDR3 comprises 17 residues. V lost 0 bases and J 0 bases, leaving 12 bases between the germline ends. The chain's CDR3 is CASSESWRASSYNEQFF. The CDR3 DNA reads TGCGCCAGCAGTGAGTCGTGGAGGGCAAGCTCCTACAATGAGCAGTTCTTC.

This chain uses TRBV6-2 or TRBV6-3 with TRBJ2-7; D ambiguous. Germline values: CDR1 MNHEY, CDR2 SVGEGT. The ends were cut back, 3 bases at V and 4 bases at J, with 25 bases in the middle. The CDR3 is 18 amino acids. CDR3: CASSYPPLAERSSYEQYF. The CDR3 DNA sequence: TGTGCCAGCAGTTATCCCCCCCTGGCGGAGCGTTCGTCTTACGAGCAGTACTTC.

This clone showed up just once. V usage is TRBV18 and J usage is TRBJ2-2; 7 bases are shared with TRBD1. CDR3 size: 16 residues. Unmatched junction bases numbered 4, after V lost 3 bases and J lost 0 bases. Germline-derived CDR1 and CDR2 are KGHSH and LQKENI. CDR3 protein: CASSPRGQPNTGELFF. CDR3 coding DNA: TGTGCCAGCTCACCCCGGGGACAGCCGAACACCGGGGAGCTGTTTTTT.

V gene TRBV4-2 combines with J gene TRBJ1-1; TRBD1 is a possible D gene (6 bases). Germline CDR1 is LGHNA and CDR2 is YNFKEQ. The CDR3 is made up of 12 amino acids. Between the trimmed V and J ends, which lost 6 bases and 7 bases, there was a span of 12 bases. The CDR3 reads CASRRGQFEAFF. The DNA for the CDR3 is TGTGCCAGCAGACGAGGACAGTTTGAAGCTTTCTTT.

The rearrangement uses TRBV16 and TRBJ1-3, with a possible D match to TRBD1 (6 bases). Trimming took 4 bases from V and 0 from J, leaving 10 bases between them. The CDR3 is 15 amino acids. Germline CDR1 is KGHSY and CDR2 is FQNENV. The CDR3 here is CASSRTDSSGNTIYF. CDR3 in DNA: TGTGCCAGCAGCCGGACGGACAGCTCTGGAAACACCATATATTTT.

The V gene is TRBV6-6, the J gene TRBJ1-5; no firm D call. Trimming took 6 bases from V and 3 from J, leaving 15 bases between them. The CDR3 totals 15 residues. Germline V gives CDR1 MNHNY, CDR2 SVGAGI (reference sequence). This chain's CDR3 is CASSLDGIYNQPQHF. The CDR3 nucleotides read TGTGCCAGCAGCCTCGACGGGATTTACAATCAGCCCCAGCATTTT.

The J gene is TRBJ1-5, the V gene TRBV5-5; D might be TRBD1 (5 bases). Per germline, CDR1 SGHKS and CDR2 YYEKEE (reference sequence). CDR3 length: 16 amino acids. V shed 4 bases and J shed 2 bases, with 16 bases lying between them. CDR3 coding DNA: TGTGCCAGCAGCCAGGGCGCGTTTACGGGCAATCAGCCCCAGCATTTT. It specifies CASSQGAFTGNQPQHF. The full variable domain, completed using reference TRBV5-5 and TRBJ1-5, is DAGVTQSPTHLIKTRGQQVTLRCSPISGHKSVSWYQQVLGQGPQFIFQYYEKEERGRGNFPDRFSARQFPNYSSELNVNALLLGDSALYLCASSQGAFTGNQPQHFGDGTRLSIL.

CDR3 DNA sequence: TGTGCCAGTAGTATCGGAGGAGTGGGGCACCAGCCCCAGCATTTT. Translating it yields CASSIGGVGHQPQHF. V is TRBV19 and J is TRBJ1-5, with a tentative D call TRBD1 (5 bases). CDR3 length equals 15 residues. Germline V gives CDR1 LNHDA, CDR2 SQIVND (reference sequence). Trimming cost V 3 bases and J 7 bases, with 16 bases left between them.

The rearrangement links TRBV4-1 to TRBJ1-1, with 7 bases that match TRBD1. Unmatched junction bases numbered 10, after V lost 3 bases and J lost 3 bases. CDR1 is MGHRA and CDR2 is YSYEKL in the germline V gene. The CDR3 has 16 amino acids. The CDR3 DNA reads as TGCGCCAGCAGCCATCGGGACAGCGTTAGGGACACTGAAGCTTTCTTT. Protein sequence: CASSHRDSVRDTEAFF.

The V call is TRBV18, the J call TRBJ1-1; TRBD1 might be the D (5 bases). Germline CDR1 is KGHSH and CDR2 is LQKENI. This CDR3 is built from 16 residues. Trimming took 3 bases from V and 0 from J, leaving 14 bases between them. The CDR3 loop reads CASSPGQPRMNTEAFF. The CDR3 DNA is TGTGCCAGCTCACCGGGGCAGCCTAGGATGAACACTGAAGCTTTCTTT.

The CDR3, as DNA: TGTGCCAGCAGCCCGGGACTAGCGGCAGATACGCAGTATTTT. Translating it yields CASSPGLAADTQYF. The chain has TRBV7-9 and TRBJ2-3, with 11 bases lining up with TRBD2. The CDR3 spans 14 residues. Germline V gene sequence: CDR1 SEHNR, CDR2 FQNEAQ (reference sequence). Trimming cost V 5 bases and J 4 bases; bases outside gene matches: 2.

CDR3 DNA: TGTGCCACAGGGGACAACCCCTACGAGCAGTACTTC. It specifies CATGDNPYEQYF. The chain uses TRBV27 and TRBJ2-7, with a weak D call TRBD1 (6 bases). CDR1 is MNHEY, CDR2 SMNVEV, per germline (reference sequence). The CDR3 has 12 amino acids. With 10 bases removed from V and 2 bases from J, the gap between germline ends came to 12 bases.

The CDR3 nucleotides are TGTGCCAGCAGGCCCCCCGGGGGCTACAATGAGCAGTTCTTC. Protein sequence: CASRPPGGYNEQFF. This chain links TRBV7-2 with TRBJ2-1, with D perhaps TRBD2 (6 bases). CDR3 length: 14 amino acids. The germline CDR1 and CDR2 sequences are SGHTA and FQGNSA. Trimming shortened V by 6 bases and J by 3 bases, and 12 bases separated the two germline ends.

Worth noting for this clone: This CDR3 is also generated by other DNA sequences in the sample. The chain links TRBV9 to TRBJ2-7; the match to TRBD2 covers 7 bases. The CDR3 runs to 14 residues. Germline V lookup: CDR1 SGDLS, CDR2 YYNGEE. V gave up 2 bases and J gave up 0 bases; unmatched junction bases: 2. The CDR3 sequence is CASSVGGSSYEQYF. In DNA, the CDR3 is TGTGCCAGCAGCGTGGGGGGGAGCTCCTACGAGCAGTACTTC.

The chain joins TRBV7-3 to TRBJ1-1; D unclear. V was trimmed by 4 bases and J by 3 bases, leaving 12 bases between them. Germline CDR1 is SGHTA and CDR2 is FQGTGA. This CDR3 contains 14 residues. CDR3 bases: TGTGCCAGCAGCTCTCACGCCGGGGACACTGAAGCTTTCTTT. It translates to CASSSHAGDTEAFF.

This clone was recorded once. This chain connects TRBV7-6 to TRBJ1-5; D remains ambiguous. CDR1 SGHVS and CDR2 FNYEAQ come from the germline V gene. V was cut by 1 base and J by 4 bases, with 5 bases left in between. This CDR3 has 13 amino acids. CDR3 protein: CASSLGRNQPQHF. The CDR3 nucleotides are TGTGCCAGCAGCTTAGGGCGAAATCAGCCCCAGCATTTT.

The CDR3: CASSQKDTEAFF. DNA of the CDR3: TGTGCCAGCAGCCAAAAGGACACTGAAGCTTTCTTT. V is TRBV28 and J is TRBJ1-1; D remains ambiguous. Germline V gene sequence: CDR1 MDHEN, CDR2 SYDVKM. Trimming took 6 bases from V and 3 from J, leaving 8 bases between them. The CDR3 loop spans 12 amino acids.

The CDR3 DNA reads TGTGCCAGCAGCTCATTTTTATGGACTAGCGGCAATGAGCAGTTCTTC. Its protein product is CASSSFLWTSGNEQFF. This rearrangement joins TRBV7-2 to TRBJ2-1; 10 bases fit TRBD2. Germline CDR1 reads SGHTA; CDR2 reads FQGNSA. CDR3 length: 16 residues. Trimming at V came to 4 bases and at J to 6 bases, leaving 9 bases not matched to a gene.

This chain uses TRBV10-3 with TRBJ1-5; 9 bases agree with TRBD1. The length of the CDR3 is 12 residues. V dropped 11 bases and J dropped 7; count of bases not matched to a gene: 6. Per germline, CDR1 ENHRY and CDR2 SYGVKD. CDR3 sequence: CAARDREQPQHF. The CDR3 nucleotides read TGTGCCGCCCGGGACAGGGAACAGCCCCAGCATTTT.

The chain joins TRBV18 to TRBJ1-1, with TRBD1 identical over 7 bases. Germline CDR1 KGHSH, CDR2 LQKENI. The CDR3 runs 15 residues. J was trimmed by 3 bases and V by 3 bases; bases with no gene match: 7. The DNA for the CDR3 is TGTGCCAGCTCACCCTTCCGTACAGGGGACACTGAAGCTTTCTTT. Translation gives CASSPFRTGDTEAFF.